Listed here is a single T cell receptor (beta chain). The source of the sample is a study of blood T cell repertoires in COVID-19. Study as a whole: From the United States, Italy and Spain came samples of acute and convalescent COVID-19. PBMCs, B-cell-depleted T cells, or T cells were the source of the cDNA or gDNA that made up the material.

Germline V gene lookup returns CDR1 WSHSY and CDR2 SAAADI. The CDR3 contains 16 residues. The J segment lost 6 bases and the V segment lost 2 bases, leaving 2 bases of the junction unmatched. Study processing details: How many nucleated cells were present was estimated from reference gene primer amplification. Clones were read by immunoSEQ multiplex PCR, and TCRdb kept only the in-frame ones, dropping some. D and trimming were read from the DNA, whereas the V and J calls and clone size are those reported in that table. Counted here are roughly 100,000 clones, about 90% occurring once; the ten biggest clones make up more than 14%.

The sequence was obtained from a man aged 45 to 65 with acute or convalescent COVID-19. Sequenced: peripheral blood. V gene TRBV10-2 combines with J gene TRBJ2-2, with TRBD2 matching over 14 bases. CDR3 bases: TGCGCCAGCAGTGAGGTGGGACTAGCGGGAGCCGGGGAGCTGTTTTTT. Amino acids: CASSEVGLAGAGELFF.